This T cell receptor beta chain was found in a study of cytomegalovirus exposure and HLA in healthy donors. Study-wide results and limits: Researchers counted around 170 TCR beta chains as cytomegalovirus-associated. Apart from CMV serostatus, no immune exposure information was available.

As to this clone: What it binds is unknown.

CDR3 length equals 17 residues. V lost 2 bases and J lost 6; bases outside the gene matches: 13. Per the germline V gene, CDR1 is MNHEY and CDR2 is SMNVEV (reference sequence). PCR was performed using 60 Vbeta and 13 Jbeta primers. Profiling relied on immunoSEQ multiplex PCR, and the TCRdb table lists in-frame clones only, not all of them. The profile shows 200,000 to 250,000 clones, around 77% of them singletons. The TCR sequence derives from a young woman in good health and CMV-seronegative. This chain uses TRBV27 with TRBJ1-2, with 9 bases lining up with TRBD1. Material: PBMCs. CDR3 protein: CASSLERPGGTGNGYTF. The CDR3 DNA reads as TGTGCCAGCAGTTTAGAGAGGCCAGGGGGGACAGGGAATGGCTACACCTTC.